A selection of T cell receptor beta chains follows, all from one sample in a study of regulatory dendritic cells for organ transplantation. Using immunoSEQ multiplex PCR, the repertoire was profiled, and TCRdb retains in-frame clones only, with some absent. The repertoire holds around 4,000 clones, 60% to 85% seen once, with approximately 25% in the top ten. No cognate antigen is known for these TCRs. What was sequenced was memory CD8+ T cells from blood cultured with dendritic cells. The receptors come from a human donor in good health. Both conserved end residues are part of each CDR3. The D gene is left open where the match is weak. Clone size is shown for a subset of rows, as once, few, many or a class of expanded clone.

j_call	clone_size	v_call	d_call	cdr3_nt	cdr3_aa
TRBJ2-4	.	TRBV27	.	TGTGCCAGCAGCTCACAGGGAAACATTCAGTACTTC	CASSSQGNIQYF
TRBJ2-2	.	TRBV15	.	TGTGCCACCAGCAGACTTCAGAACACCGGGGAGCTGTTTTTT	CATSRLQNTGELFF
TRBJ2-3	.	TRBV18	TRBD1	TGTGCCAGCTCACTGACGAGAGGGACAGGGCGTACAGATACGCAGTATTTT	CASSLTRGTGRTDTQYF
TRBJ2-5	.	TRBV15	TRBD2	TGTGCCACCACGAGCGGGACCGGAGAGACCCAGTACTTC	CATTSGTGETQYF
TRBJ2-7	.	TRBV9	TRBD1	TGTGCCAGCAGCGTAGGGGGACAGAACTACGAGCAGTACTTC	CASSVGGQNYEQYF
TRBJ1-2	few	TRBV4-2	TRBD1	TGTGCCAGCAGCCAAGACGGGGGGACAGGGGTTCGTCGGTACACCTTC	CASSQDGGTGVRRYTF
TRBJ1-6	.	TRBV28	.	TGTGCCAGCAGCCCCGGGACAATCACCCTACCCCTCCACTTT	CASSPGTITLPLHF
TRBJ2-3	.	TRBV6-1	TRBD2	TGTGCCAGCAGTGATTCTAGCGGGGGGGCAGATACGCAGTATTTT	CASSDSSGGADTQYF
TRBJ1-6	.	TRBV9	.	TGTGCCAGCAGCGTAGCCGGTTCCGGCTCACCCCTCCACTTT	CASSVAGSGSPLHF
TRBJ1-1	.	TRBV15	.	TGTGCCACCAGCTCTAGAGCGGAAATCCCTGAAGCTTTCTTT	CATSSRAEIPEAFF
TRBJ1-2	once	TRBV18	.	TGTGCCAGCTCACAAGCGCGTATGGGTGGGTCCTTAAGTGGCTACACCTTC	CASSQARMGGSLSGYTF
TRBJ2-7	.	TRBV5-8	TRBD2	TGTGCCAGCAGCTTGGGTTCTAGCGGGGACGAGCAGTACTTC	CASSLGSSGDEQYF
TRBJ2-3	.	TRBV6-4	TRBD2	TGTGCCAGCAGTGGGACTAGCGGGGGCACAGATACGCAGTATTTT	CASSGTSGGTDTQYF
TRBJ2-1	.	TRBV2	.	TGTGCCAGCAGTGAGACGGAATCGAGCTCCTACAATGAGCAGTTCTTC	CASSETESSSYNEQFF
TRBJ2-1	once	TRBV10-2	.	TGCGCCAGCAGTGGGGCCCGGGGAGCAGCTGAGCAGTTCTTC	CASSGARGAAEQFF
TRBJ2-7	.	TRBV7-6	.	TGTGCCAGCAGCTTTCAAGACAGAGCTTACGAGCAGTACTTC	CASSFQDRAYEQYF
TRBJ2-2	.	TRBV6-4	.	TGTGCCAGCACCGCCACCGAAGGGAACACCGGGGAGCTGTTTTTT	CASTATEGNTGELFF
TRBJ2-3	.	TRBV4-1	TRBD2	TGCGCCAGCACCTTCTTAGCGGGAGGGAGCACAGATACGCAGTATTTT	CASTFLAGGSTDTQYF
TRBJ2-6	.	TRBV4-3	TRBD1	TGCGCCAGCAGCCCCGGGACAGTCAGTATCTCTGGGGCCAACGTCCTGACTTTC	CASSPGTVSISGANVLTF
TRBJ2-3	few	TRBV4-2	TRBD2	TGTGCCAGCAGCAAAGGACTAGCGGGGGGGCCTGGGTTCGGCACAGATACGCAGTATTTT	CASSKGLAGGPGFGTDTQYF
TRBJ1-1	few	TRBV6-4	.	TGTGCCAGCAGTGAGACAACGACCACTGAAGCTTTCTTT	CASSETTTTEAFF
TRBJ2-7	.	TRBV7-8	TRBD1	TGTGCCAGCATCCCCGGGACAGGGGGCTGGTACGAGCAGTACTTC	CASIPGTGGWYEQYF
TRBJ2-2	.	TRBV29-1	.	TGCAGCGTTGAGGATTTCGTGGGGGGGAACACCGGGGAGCTGTTTTTT	CSVEDFVGGNTGELFF
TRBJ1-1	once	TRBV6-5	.	TGTGCCAGCAGTTACTCGAAGGGACTTTTGACTGAAGCTTTCTTT	CASSYSKGLLTEAFF
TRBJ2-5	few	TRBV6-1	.	TGTGCCACTCCGGAGACCCAGTACTTC	CATPETQYF
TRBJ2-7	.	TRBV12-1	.	TGTGCCAGCAGCTTGAGACATAGCTCCTACGAGCAGTACTTC	CASSLRHSSYEQYF
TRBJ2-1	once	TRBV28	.	TGTGCCAGCAGTTCCGTCAGCGGAGGGGGCCATGAGCAGTTCTTC	CASSSVSGGGHEQFF
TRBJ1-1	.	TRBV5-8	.	TGTGCCAGCCCGAGGGCCATCTCGAACACTGAAGCTTTCTTT	CASPRAISNTEAFF
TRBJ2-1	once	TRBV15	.	TGTGCCACCAGCACTGCGACTAGTTCCTACAATGAGCAGTTCTTC	CATSTATSSYNEQFF
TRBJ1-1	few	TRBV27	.	TGTGCCAGCAGTTCAAACACTGAAGCTTTCTTT	CASSSNTEAFF
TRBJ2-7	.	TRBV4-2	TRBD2	TGTGCCAGCAGCCAAGAGGGGACTAGCGGCTCCTACGAGCAGTACTTC	CASSQEGTSGSYEQYF
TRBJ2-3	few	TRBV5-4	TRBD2	TGTGCCAGCAGCTTGGCGGGAGGGCGCACAGATACGCAGTATTTT	CASSLAGGRTDTQYF
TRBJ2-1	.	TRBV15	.	TGTGCCACCCAGCAGTACAATGAGCAGTTCTTC	CATQQYNEQFF
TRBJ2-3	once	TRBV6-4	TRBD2	TGTGCCAGCAGTGACTCCGAGACTAGCTTGGATACGCAGTATTTT	CASSDSETSLDTQYF
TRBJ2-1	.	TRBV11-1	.	TGTGCCAGCAGGTTAAACGGAAACAATGAGCAGTTCTTC	CASRLNGNNEQFF
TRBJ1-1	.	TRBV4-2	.	TGTGCCAGCAGCCAAGCTTCTGACTTCCAAGCTTTCTTT	CASSQASDFQAFF
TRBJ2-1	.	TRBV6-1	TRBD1	TGTGCCAGCAGCCCACAGGGGGCCGCCTACAATGAGCAGTTCTTC	CASSPQGAAYNEQFF
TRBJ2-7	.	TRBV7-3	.	TGTGCCAGCAGCTTACTACCGGGAGCATACGAGCAGTACTTC	CASSLLPGAYEQYF
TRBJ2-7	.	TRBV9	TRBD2	TGTGCCAGCAGCGGAACTAGCGGGGGGCCGGGCTACGAGCAGTACTTC	CASSGTSGGPGYEQYF
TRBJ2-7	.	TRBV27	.	TGTGCCAGCAGTTTAGGTTCGACGCTCCTCTACGAGCAGTACTTC	CASSLGSTLLYEQYF